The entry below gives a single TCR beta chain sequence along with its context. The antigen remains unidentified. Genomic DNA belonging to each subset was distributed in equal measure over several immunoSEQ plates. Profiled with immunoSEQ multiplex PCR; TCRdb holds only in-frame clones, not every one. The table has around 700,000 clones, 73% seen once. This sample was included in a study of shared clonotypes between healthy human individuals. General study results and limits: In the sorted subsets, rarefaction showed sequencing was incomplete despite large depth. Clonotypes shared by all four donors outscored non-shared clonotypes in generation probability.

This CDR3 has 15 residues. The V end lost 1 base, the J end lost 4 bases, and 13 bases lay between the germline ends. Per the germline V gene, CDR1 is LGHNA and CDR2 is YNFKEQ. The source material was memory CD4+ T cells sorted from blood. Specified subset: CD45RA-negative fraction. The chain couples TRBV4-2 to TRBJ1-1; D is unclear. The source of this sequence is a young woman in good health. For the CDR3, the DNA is TGTGCCAGCAGCCAAGGGGAGGGCCCGGGCACTGAAGCTTTCTTT. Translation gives CASSQGEGPGTEAFF.